A selection of T cell receptor beta chains follows, all from one sample in a study of T cells after yellow fever vaccination. Via MiXCR, TCRdb re-called the 5' RACE reads, giving one row per CDR3 protein. The data hold about 140,000 distinct CDR3 sequences, with just over 6.5% observed a single time. This material consisted of CD4+ T cells sorted from PBMCs, taken 10 days after the yellow fever booster vaccination. Every receptor here comes from a man younger than 45 who received the YFV17D yellow fever vaccine. Each CDR3 is given with its conserved first and last residue. Fields, in order: D gene, clone size, V gene, J gene, CDR3 DNA, CDR3 protein. D genes are given only for firm matches. Only part of the rows carry a size: once, few, many, or a class if the clone is expanded.

D: .; size: many; V: TRBV7-2; J: TRBJ1-2; DNA: TGTGCCAGCAGTAGGAGGGGACCCTTAAATTACACCTTC; CDR3: CASSRRGPLNYTF
D: TRBD2; size: many; V: TRBV18; J: TRBJ2-1; DNA: TGTGCCACTTCGAGGACTAGCGCCTTCAGCTCCTACAATGAGCAGTTCTTC; CDR3: CATSRTSAFSSYNEQFF
D: .; size: few; V: TRBV20-1; J: TRBJ1-1; DNA: TGCAGTGCGCCAACCCCAGGGGCTGTAGGCACTGAAGCTTTCTTT; CDR3: CSAPTPGAVGTEAFF
D: TRBD2; size: few; V: TRBV7-9; J: TRBJ2-5; DNA: TGTGCCAGCAGTTCCCCGGGGGGGGACGCGGAGACCCAGTACTTC; CDR3: CASSSPGGDAETQYF
D: .; size: many; V: TRBV14; J: TRBJ2-3; DNA: TGTGCCAGCAGCCAAGATGCTCTAGCACTGATGCCAGATACGCAGTATTTT; CDR3: CASSQDALALMPDTQYF
D: .; size: few; V: TRBV5-1; J: TRBJ1-1; DNA: TGCGCCAGCAGCTTGACGGGGCCGGGGGGGAACACTGAAGCTTTCTTT; CDR3: CASSLTGPGGNTEAFF
D: .; size: .; V: TRBV9; J: TRBJ2-3; DNA: TGTGCCAGCAGCGCCTCCCCCGTCCTCTCAGATACGCAGTATTTT; CDR3: CASSASPVLSDTQYF
D: .; size: .; V: TRBV19; J: TRBJ2-7; DNA: TGTGCCACTACATCGACAGGACGGGGCGAGCAGTACTTC; CDR3: CATTSTGRGEQYF
D: .; size: many; V: TRBV11-2; J: TRBJ1-2; DNA: TGTGCCAGCAGCCGACAGGAACTCTATGGCTACACCTTC; CDR3: CASSRQELYGYTF
D: .; size: many; V: TRBV10-3; J: TRBJ2-7; DNA: TGTGCCATCAGTGACCAGGGACGGTCCTCCTACGAGCAGTACTTC; CDR3: CAISDQGRSSYEQYF
D: .; size: few; V: TRBV5-1; J: TRBJ2-2; DNA: TGCGCCAGCTTCAGGGCAGGTGCGAATACCGGGGAGCTGTTTTTT; CDR3: CASFRAGANTGELFF
D: .; size: few; V: TRBV7-2; J: TRBJ1-5; DNA: TGTGCCAGCAGCCACCGGGGGCCCAATCAGCCCCAGCATTTT; CDR3: CASSHRGPNQPQHF
D: .; size: .; V: TRBV11-2; J: TRBJ2-5; DNA: TGTGCCAGCAGTTTTTGGCTGGAGACCCAGTACTTC; CDR3: CASSFWLETQYF
D: TRBD2; size: many; V: TRBV6-5; J: TRBJ2-3; DNA: TGTGCCAGCAGTCCCTCCCGTGGGGTAGCGGGAGGGCCAGATACGCAGTATTTT; CDR3: CASSPSRGVAGGPDTQYF
D: .; size: many; V: TRBV27; J: TRBJ2-2; DNA: TGTGCCAGCAGTTTAGGTCAACTCCCCGGGGAGCTGTTTTTT; CDR3: CASSLGQLPGELFF
D: .; size: many; V: TRBV4-3; J: TRBJ2-4; DNA: TGCGCCAGCAGCCAAGATGGTGGATCTAACATTCAGTACTTC; CDR3: CASSQDGGSNIQYF
D: TRBD1; size: many; V: TRBV19; J: TRBJ2-5; DNA: TGTGCCAAGGAGGCACAGGGGGACGGAGAGACCCAGTACTTC; CDR3: CAKEAQGDGETQYF
D: TRBD2; size: many; V: TRBV19; J: TRBJ2-3; DNA: TGTGCCAGTAGTGAAACTAGCGGGAGGAAGGATACGCAGTATTTT; CDR3: CASSETSGRKDTQYF
D: .; size: few; V: TRBV27; J: TRBJ1-1; DNA: TGTGCCAGCAGCGTTCGGGGACTACCGAACACTGAAGCTTTCTTT; CDR3: CASSVRGLPNTEAFF
D: .; size: many; V: TRBV6-5; J: TRBJ1-4; DNA: TGTGCCAGCAGTTACGAAACGGCCAGTAATGAAAAACTGTTTTTT; CDR3: CASSYETASNEKLFF
D: .; size: many; V: TRBV20-1; J: TRBJ2-1; DNA: TGCAGTGCTGATGCCTTATACAATGAGCAGTTCTTC; CDR3: CSADALYNEQFF
D: .; size: many; V: TRBV28; J: TRBJ2-7; DNA: TGTGCCAGCAGTTTACCCCTCGGGAGACGGGAGCAGTACTTC; CDR3: CASSLPLGRREQYF
D: .; size: many; V: TRBV12-3/TRBV12-4; J: TRBJ1-2; DNA: TGTGCCAGCAGCCCTGGACAGAACCCCTATGGCTACACCTTC; CDR3: CASSPGQNPYGYTF
D: .; size: few; V: TRBV5-6; J: TRBJ2-7; DNA: TGTGCCAGCAGCTTGGATCCGGGACTTTTCTACGAGCAGTACTTC; CDR3: CASSLDPGLFYEQYF
D: .; size: .; V: TRBV19; J: TRBJ2-5; DNA: TGTGCCAGTAGTATCGGACCAACTCACGAGACCCAGTACTTC; CDR3: CASSIGPTHETQYF
D: .; size: many; V: TRBV4-3; J: TRBJ2-4; DNA: TGCGCCAGCAGCCTGGGCGCAAGTCTAGCCAAAAACATTCAGTACTTC; CDR3: CASSLGASLAKNIQYF
D: TRBD2; size: few; V: TRBV5-4; J: TRBJ2-1; DNA: TGTGCCAGCAGCTTGGTGCAGGGTCGCGCGTCTGTAGCTAGCGGGACGGTATACAATGAGCAGTTCTTC; CDR3: CASSLVQGRASVASGTVYNEQFF
D: .; size: many; V: TRBV18; J: TRBJ2-2; DNA: TGTGCCAGCTCACGTGTGGAAGGGGACTGGAACACCGGGGAGCTGTTTTTT; CDR3: CASSRVEGDWNTGELFF
D: TRBD2; size: many; V: TRBV5-1; J: TRBJ2-1; DNA: TGCGCCAGCAGCTTGGGGGCCCTGTTACTAGCGGGGGGACCGAATGAGCAGTTCTTC; CDR3: CASSLGALLLAGGPNEQFF
D: .; size: many; V: TRBV5-1; J: TRBJ2-6; DNA: TGCGCCAGCAGCCCAACAACCTACTCTGGGGCCAACGTCCTGACTTTC; CDR3: CASSPTTYSGANVLTF
D: .; size: many; V: TRBV5-1; J: TRBJ2-2; DNA: TGCGCCAGCAGCTTGGCCTCTAACACCGGGGAGCTGTTTTTT; CDR3: CASSLASNTGELFF